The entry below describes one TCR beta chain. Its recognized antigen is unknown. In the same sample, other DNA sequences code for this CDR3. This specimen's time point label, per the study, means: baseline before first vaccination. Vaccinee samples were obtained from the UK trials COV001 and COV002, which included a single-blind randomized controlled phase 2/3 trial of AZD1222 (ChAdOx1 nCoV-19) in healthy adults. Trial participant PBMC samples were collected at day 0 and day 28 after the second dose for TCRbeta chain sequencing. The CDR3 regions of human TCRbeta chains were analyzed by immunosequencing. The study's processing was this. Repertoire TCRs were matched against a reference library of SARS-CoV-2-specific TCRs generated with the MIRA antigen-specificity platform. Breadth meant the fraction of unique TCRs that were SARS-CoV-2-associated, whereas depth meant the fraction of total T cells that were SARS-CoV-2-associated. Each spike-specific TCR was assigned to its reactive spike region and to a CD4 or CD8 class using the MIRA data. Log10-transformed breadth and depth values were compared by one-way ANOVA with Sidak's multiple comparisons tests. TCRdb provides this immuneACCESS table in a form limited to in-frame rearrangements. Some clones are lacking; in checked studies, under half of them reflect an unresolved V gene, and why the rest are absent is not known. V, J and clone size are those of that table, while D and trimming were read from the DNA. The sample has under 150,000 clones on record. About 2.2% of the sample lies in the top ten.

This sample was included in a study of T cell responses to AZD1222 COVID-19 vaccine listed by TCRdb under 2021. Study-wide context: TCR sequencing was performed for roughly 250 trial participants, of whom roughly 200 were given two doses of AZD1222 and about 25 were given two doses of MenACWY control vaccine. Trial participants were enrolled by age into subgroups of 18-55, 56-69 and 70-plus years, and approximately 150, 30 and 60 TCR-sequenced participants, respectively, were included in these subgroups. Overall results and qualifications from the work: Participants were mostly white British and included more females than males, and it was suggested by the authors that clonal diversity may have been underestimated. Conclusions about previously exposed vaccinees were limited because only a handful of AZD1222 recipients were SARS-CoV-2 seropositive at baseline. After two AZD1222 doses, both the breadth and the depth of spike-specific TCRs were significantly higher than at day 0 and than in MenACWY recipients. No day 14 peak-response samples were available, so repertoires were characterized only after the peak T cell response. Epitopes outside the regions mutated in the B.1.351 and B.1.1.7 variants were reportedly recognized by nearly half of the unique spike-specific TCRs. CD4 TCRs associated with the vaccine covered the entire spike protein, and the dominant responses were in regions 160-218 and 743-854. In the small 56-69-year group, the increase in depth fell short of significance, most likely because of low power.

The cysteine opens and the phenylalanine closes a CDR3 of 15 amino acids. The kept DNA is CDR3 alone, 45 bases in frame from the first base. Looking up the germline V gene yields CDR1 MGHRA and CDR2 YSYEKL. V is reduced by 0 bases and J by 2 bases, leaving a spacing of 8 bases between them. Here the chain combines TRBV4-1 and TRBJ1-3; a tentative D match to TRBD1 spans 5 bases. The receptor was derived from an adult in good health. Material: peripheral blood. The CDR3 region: CASSQETGTGNTIYF. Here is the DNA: TGCGCCAGCAGCCAAGAAACAGGTACTGGAAACACCATATATTTT.